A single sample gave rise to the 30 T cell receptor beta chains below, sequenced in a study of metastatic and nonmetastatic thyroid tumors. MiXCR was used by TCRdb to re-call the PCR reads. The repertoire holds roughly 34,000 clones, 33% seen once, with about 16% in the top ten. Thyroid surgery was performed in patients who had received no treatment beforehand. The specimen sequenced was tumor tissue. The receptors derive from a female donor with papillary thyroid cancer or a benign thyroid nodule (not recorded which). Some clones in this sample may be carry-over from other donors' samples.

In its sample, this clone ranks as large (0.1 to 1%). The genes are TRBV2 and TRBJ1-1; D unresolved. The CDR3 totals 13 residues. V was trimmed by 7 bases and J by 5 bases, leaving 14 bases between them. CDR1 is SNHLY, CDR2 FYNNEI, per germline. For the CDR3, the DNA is TGTGCCAGCAAGGACCGGCAGGAGACTGAAGCTTTCTTT. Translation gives CASKDRQETEAFF.

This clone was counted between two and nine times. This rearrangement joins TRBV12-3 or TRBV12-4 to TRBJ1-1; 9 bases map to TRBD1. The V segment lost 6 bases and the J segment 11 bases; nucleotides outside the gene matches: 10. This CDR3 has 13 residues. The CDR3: CASRFDRGGVAFF. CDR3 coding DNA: TGTGCCAGCAGATTCGACAGGGGGGGTGTGGCTTTCTTT.

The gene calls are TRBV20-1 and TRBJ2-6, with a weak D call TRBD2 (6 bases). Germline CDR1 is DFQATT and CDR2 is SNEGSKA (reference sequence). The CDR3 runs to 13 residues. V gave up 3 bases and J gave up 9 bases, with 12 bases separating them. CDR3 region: CSASTPGLNVLTF. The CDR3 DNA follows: TGCAGTGCTAGTACGCCGGGACTCAACGTCCTGACTTTC.

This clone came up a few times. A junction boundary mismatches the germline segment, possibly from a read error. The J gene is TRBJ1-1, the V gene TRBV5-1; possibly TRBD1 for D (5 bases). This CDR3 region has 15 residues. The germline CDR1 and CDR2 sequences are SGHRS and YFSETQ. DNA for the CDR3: TGCGCCAGCAGTTTGGGCCTCCAGGGAATGACTGAAGCTTTCTTT. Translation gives CASSLGLQGMTEAFF.

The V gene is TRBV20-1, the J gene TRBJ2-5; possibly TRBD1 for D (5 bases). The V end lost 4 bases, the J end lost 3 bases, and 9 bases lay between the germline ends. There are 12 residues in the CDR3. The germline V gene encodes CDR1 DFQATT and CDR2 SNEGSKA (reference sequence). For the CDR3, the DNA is TGCAGTGCTACCGACAGTGAAGAGACCCAGTACTTC. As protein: CSATDSEETQYF.

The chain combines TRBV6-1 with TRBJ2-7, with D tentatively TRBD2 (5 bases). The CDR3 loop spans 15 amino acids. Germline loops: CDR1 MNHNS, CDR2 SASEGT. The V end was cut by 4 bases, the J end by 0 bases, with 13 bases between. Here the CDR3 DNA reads TGTGCCAGCAGTGTAGGATCGGGAAACTCCTACGAGCAGTACTTC. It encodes CASSVGSGNSYEQYF.

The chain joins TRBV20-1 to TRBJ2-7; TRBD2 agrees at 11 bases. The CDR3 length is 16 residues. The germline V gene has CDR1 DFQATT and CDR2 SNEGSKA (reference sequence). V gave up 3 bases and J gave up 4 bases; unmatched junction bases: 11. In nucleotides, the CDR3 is TGCAGTGCTAGTGTCTGGCTAGCGGGAGGAGGATACGAGCAGTACTTC. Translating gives CSASVWLAGGGYEQYF.

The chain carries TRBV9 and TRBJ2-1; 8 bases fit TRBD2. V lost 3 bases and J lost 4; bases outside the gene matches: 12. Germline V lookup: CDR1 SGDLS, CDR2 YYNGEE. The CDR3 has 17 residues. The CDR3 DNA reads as TGTGCCAGCAGCGCGTTTGGCGGGAGGCAGTTGTACAATGAGCAGTTCTTC. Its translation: CASSAFGGRQLYNEQFF.

The CDR3 coding sequence is TGCGCCAGCAGCCAGGACACCGGGACAGGGGGCAACGAGCAGTACTTC. This codes for CASSQDTGTGGNEQYF. The chain joins TRBV4-3 to TRBJ2-7; TRBD1 matches at 12 bases. Per germline, CDR1 LGHNA and CDR2 YSLEER. This CDR3 is 16 amino acids long. V trimming: 3 bases; J trimming: 5 bases; junction bases outside the gene matches: 8.

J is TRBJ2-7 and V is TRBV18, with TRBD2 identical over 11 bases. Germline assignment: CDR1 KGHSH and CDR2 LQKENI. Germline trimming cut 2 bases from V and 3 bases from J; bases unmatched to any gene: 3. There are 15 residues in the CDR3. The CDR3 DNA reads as TGTGCCAGCTCACCAGAGGGGACTAGCGGCTACGAGCAGTACTTC. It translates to CASSPEGTSGYEQYF.

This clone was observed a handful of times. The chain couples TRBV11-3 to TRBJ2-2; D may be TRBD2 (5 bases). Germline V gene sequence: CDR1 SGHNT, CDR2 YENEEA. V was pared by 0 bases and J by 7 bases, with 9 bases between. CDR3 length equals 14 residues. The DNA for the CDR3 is TGTGCCAGCAGCTTAGATAATGGAGGCGGGGAGCTGTTTTTT. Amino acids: CASSLDNGGGELFF.

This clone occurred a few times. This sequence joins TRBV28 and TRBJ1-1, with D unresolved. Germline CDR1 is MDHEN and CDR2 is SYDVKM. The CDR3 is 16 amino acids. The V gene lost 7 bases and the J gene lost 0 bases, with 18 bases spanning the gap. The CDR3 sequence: CASIMGLTEVNTEAFF. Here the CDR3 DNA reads TGTGCCAGCATTATGGGCCTCACGGAGGTGAACACTGAAGCTTTCTTT.

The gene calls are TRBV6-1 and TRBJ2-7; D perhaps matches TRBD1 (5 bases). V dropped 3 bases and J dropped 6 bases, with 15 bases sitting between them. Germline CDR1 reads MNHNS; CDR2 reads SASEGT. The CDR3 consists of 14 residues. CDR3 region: CASSEQTGSGEQYF. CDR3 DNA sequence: TGTGCCAGCAGTGAGCAAACAGGTTCCGGCGAGCAGTACTTC.

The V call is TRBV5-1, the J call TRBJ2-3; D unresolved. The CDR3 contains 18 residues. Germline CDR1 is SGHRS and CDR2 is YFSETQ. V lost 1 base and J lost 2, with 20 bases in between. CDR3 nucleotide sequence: TGCGCCAGCAGCTTGAGTTCTTCTGAGACTTACTTCACAGATACGCAGTATTTT. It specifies CASSLSSSETYFTDTQYF. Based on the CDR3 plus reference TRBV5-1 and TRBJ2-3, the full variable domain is KAGVTQTPRYLIKTRGQQVTLSCSPISGHRSVSWYQQTPGQGLQFLFEYFSETQRNKGNFPGRFSGRQFSNSRSEMNVSTLELGDSALYLCASSLSSSETYFTDTQYFGPGTRLTVL.

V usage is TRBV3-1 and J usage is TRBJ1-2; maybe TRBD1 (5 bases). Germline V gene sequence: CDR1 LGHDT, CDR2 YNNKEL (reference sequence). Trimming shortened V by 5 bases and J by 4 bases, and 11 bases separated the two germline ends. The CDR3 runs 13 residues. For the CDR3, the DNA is TGTGCCAGCAGCACGGGACGGATCTATGGCTACACCTTC. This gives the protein CASSTGRIYGYTF.

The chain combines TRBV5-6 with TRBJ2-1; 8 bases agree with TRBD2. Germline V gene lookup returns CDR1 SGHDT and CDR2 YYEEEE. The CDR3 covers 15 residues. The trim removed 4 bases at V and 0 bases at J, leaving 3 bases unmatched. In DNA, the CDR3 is TGTGCCAGCAGCCCGGGGGGGTACTCCTACAATGAGCAGTTCTTC. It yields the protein CASSPGGYSYNEQFF.

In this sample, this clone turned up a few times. The CDR3 nucleotides read TGTGCCAGCAGCGAAGGACAGGTCGACACTGAAGCTTTCTTT. It specifies CASSEGQVDTEAFF. This chain links TRBV9 with TRBJ1-1; 7 bases agree with TRBD1. This CDR3 comprises 14 residues. Germline loops: CDR1 SGDLS, CDR2 YYNGEE. V shed 3 bases and J 3 bases; nucleotides not matched to a gene: 5.

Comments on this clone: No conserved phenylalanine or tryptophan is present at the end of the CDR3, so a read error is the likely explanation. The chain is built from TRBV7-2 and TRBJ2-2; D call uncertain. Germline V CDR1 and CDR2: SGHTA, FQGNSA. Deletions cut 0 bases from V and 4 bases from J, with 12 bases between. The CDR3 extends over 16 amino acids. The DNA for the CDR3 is TGTGCCAGCAGCTTAGCTCCGGGTACGGGCACCGGGGAGCTGTTTATT. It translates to CASSLAPGTGTGELFI.

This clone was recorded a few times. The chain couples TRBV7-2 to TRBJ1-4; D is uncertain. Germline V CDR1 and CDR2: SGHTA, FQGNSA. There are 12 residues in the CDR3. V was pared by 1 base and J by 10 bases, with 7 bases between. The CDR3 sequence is CASSLESVKLFF. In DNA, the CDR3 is TGTGCCAGCAGCTTAGAATCAGTAAAACTGTTTTTT.

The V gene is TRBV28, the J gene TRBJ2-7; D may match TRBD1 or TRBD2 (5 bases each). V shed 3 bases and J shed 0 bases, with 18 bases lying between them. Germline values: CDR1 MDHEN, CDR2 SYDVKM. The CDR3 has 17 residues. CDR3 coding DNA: TGTGCCAGCAGTTTTAAGATCGGGGCAGGGAGCTCCTACGAGCAGTACTTC. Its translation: CASSFKIGAGSSYEQYF.

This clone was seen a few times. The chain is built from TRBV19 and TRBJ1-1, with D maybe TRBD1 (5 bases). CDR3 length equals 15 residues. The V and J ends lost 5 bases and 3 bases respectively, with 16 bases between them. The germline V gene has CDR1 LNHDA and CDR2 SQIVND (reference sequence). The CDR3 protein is CASSPSADIHTEAFF. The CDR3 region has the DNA TGTGCCAGTAGTCCCTCAGCGGACATTCACACTGAAGCTTTCTTT. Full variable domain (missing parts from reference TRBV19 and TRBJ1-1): DGGITQSPKYLFRKEGQNVTLSCEQNLNHDAMYWYRQDPGQGLRLIYYSQIVNDFQKGDIAEGYSVSREKKESFPLTVTSAQKNPTAFYLCASSPSADIHTEAFFGQGTRLTVV.

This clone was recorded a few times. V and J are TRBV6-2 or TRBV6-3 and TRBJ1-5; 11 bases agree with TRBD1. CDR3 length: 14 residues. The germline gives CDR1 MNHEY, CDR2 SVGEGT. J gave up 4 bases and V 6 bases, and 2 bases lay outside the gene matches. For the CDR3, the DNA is TGTGCCAGCAGGGGGACAGGGGGGAATCAGCCCCAGCATTTT. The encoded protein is CASRGTGGNQPQHF.

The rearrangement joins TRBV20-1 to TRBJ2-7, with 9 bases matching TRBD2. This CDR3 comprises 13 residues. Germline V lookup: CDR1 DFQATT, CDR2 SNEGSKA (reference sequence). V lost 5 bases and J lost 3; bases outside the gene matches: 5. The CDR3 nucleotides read TGCAGTGCTCCGGGGACTAGCCTCTACGAGCAGTACTTC. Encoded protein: CSAPGTSLYEQYF.

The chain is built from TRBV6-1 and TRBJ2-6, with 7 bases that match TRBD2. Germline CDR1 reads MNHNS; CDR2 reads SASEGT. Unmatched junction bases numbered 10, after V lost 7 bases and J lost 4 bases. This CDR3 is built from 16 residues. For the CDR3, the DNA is TGTGCCAGCACCCACGGGGGGTTCGCGGGGGCCAACGTCCTGACTTTC. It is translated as CASTHGGFAGANVLTF.

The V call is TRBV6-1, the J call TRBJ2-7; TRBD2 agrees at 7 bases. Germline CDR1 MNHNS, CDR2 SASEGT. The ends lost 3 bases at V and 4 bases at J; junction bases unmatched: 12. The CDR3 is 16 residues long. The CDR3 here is CASSEGRGEVRYEQYF. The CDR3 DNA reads TGTGCCAGCAGTGAGGGGAGGGGCGAGGTTAGGTACGAGCAGTACTTC.

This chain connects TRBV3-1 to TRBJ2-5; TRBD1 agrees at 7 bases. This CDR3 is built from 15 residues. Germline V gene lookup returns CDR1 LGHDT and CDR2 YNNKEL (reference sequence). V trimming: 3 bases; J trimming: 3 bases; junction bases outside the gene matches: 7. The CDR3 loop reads CASSHPGDRKETQYF. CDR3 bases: TGTGCCAGCAGCCATCCTGGGGACAGAAAAGAGACCCAGTACTTC.

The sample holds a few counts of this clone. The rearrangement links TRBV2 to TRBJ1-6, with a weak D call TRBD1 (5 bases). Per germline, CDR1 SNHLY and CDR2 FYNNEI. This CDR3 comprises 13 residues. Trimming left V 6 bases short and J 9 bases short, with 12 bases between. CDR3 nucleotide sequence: TGTGCCAGCAGGGGGACCTCGGGTTCACCCCTCCACTTT. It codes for CASRGTSGSPLHF.

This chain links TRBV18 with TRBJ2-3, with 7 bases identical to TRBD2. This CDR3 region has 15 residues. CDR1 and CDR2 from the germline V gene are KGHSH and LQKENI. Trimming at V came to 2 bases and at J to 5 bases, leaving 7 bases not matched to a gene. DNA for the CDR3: TGTGCCAGCTCACCAGGGTCGGGGGGAAGAGATACGCAGTATTTT. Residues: CASSPGSGGRDTQYF.

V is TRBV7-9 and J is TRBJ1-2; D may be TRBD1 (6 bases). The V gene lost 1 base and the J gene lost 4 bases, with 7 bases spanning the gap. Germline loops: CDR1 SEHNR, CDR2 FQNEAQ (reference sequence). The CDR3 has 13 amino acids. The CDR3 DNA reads TGTGCCAGCAGCTTAGGGGGGGCCTATGGCTACACCTTC. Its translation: CASSLGGAYGYTF.

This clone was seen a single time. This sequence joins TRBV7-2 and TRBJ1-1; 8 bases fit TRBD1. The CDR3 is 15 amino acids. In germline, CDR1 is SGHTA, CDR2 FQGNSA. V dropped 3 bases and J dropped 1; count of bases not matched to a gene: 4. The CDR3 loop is CASSLQGAGNTEAFF. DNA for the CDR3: TGTGCCAGCAGCTTGCAGGGGGCAGGGAACACTGAAGCTTTCTTT.